This T cell receptor (beta chain) was sequenced for a study of OX40 agonist ivuxolimab in advanced cancers. Study in general: Checkpoint inhibitors had been given previously to under 50% of patients. Whole-study results and caveats: Partial responders receiving 0.1-3.0 mg/kg showed among the lowest clonal expansion. More expanded clones were seen, on average, in CD8+ T cells than in CD4+.

Worth noting for this clone: Its antigen remains unidentified.

The V end was cut by 5 bases, the J end by 1 base, with 16 bases between. The CDR3 sequence is 16 residues long. Looked up from germline, CDR1 is SEHNR and CDR2 is FQNEAQ (reference sequence). Sequencing was performed with immunoSEQ multiplex PCR; in TCRdb, only in-frame clones are kept and a portion is missing. This table holds 13,000 or so clones, 80% found once. The sequencing here drew on CD4+ or CD8+ T cells sorted from blood, taken in a trial of the OX40 agonist ivuxolimab. This TCR came from an adult with an advanced solid tumor such as melanoma, head and neck, liver or kidney cancer. This chain joins TRBV7-9 and TRBJ2-3, with D unresolved. CDR3 sequence: CASSRKGRLGTDTQYF. CDR3 DNA sequence: TGTGCCAGCAGCAGGAAGGGAAGGTTGGGCACAGATACGCAGTATTTT. The full variable domain, its missing parts supplied by reference TRBV7-9 and TRBJ2-3, is DTGVSQNPRHKITKRGQNVTFRCDPISEHNRLYWYRQTLGQGPEFLTYFQNEAQLEKSRLLSDRFSAERPKGSFSTLEIQRTEQGDSAMYLCASSRKGRLGTDTQYFGPGTRLTVL.